This section outlines one T cell receptor beta chain sequence together with its context. Per the original methods: The assay estimated nucleated cells by amplifying reference gene primers. Clones were sequenced by immunoSEQ multiplex PCR, and TCRdb holds only the in-frame ones, with some missing. V and J calls and clone size come straight from that table; D and trimming were deduced from the DNA. The top ten clones hold roughly 20% of a sample with approximately 120,000 clones, about 75% of them seen once. This specimen comes from a study of blood T cell repertoires in COVID-19. Study summary: The United States, Italy and Spain provided the acute and convalescent COVID-19 samples. Sources were T cells, B-cell-depleted T cells, or PBMCs; the material itself was cDNA or gDNA.

From germline, CDR1 is MGHRA and CDR2 YSYEKL. Trimming took off 3 bases at V and 1 base at J, with 6 bases between the two ends. The CDR3 has 13 residues. The chain combines TRBV4-1 with TRBJ1-2; TRBD1 is a possible D gene (5 bases). The origin of this receptor is a man older than 75 with acute or convalescent COVID-19. Material: peripheral blood. The CDR3 is CASSHQGNYGYTF. CDR3 DNA: TGCGCCAGCAGCCACCAGGGTAACTATGGCTACACCTTC.